This is a list of T cell receptor beta chains from one sample in a study of blood T cell repertoires in COVID-19. The method was immunoSEQ multiplex PCR; TCRdb's version includes in-frame clones alone and lacks a portion of them. Of 150,000 to 200,000 clones in the sample, more than 80% were seen once. Sequences were obtained from peripheral blood. These receptors all stem from a woman in her sixties with COVID-19, enrolled during active disease. The CDR3 runs from the conserved cysteine through the conserved F or W. The D gene is left open where the match is weak. Some rows mark clone size as missing; the rest say once, few, many or name a class of expanded clone.

j_call clone_size d_call v_call cdr3_aa cdr3_nt
TRBJ2-7 once TRBD1 TRBV7-2 CASSLKWWGQGVVEQYF TGTGCCAGCAGCCTAAAGTGGTGGGGGCAGGGGGTTGTAGAGCAGTACTTC
TRBJ1-4 - - TRBV3-1/TRBV3-2 CASSRDTATNEKLFF TGTGCCAGCAGCAGGGACACCGCAACTAATGAAAAACTGTTTTTT
TRBJ2-7 - TRBD1 TRBV7-2 CASSLVGQGARLIYEQYF TGTGCCAGCAGCTTAGTGGGACAGGGGGCCCGATTGATCTACGAGCAGTACTTC
TRBJ2-2 - TRBD2 TRBV5-1 CASSLGLAGPTGELFF TGCGCCAGCAGCTTAGGACTAGCGGGGCCCACCGGGGAGCTGTTTTTT
TRBJ1-5 - TRBD1 TRBV7-2 CASSSSGGVKHF TGTGCCAGCAGCTCCTCAGGGGGCGTTAAGCATTTT
TRBJ1-1 - - TRBV19 CASNPGFTEAFF TGTGCCAGTAATCCAGGGTTCACTGAAGCTTTCTTT
TRBJ1-4 - TRBD1 TRBV30 CAWSPGTGAEKLFF TGTGCCTGGAGCCCCGGGACAGGGGCTGAAAAACTGTTTTTT
TRBJ2-3 - TRBD2 TRBV6-2/TRBV6-3 CASSARVVAGGTDTQYF TGTGCCAGCAGCGCGAGGGTGGTAGCGGGGGGCACAGATACGCAGTATTTT
TRBJ1-2 - - TRBV5-1 CASSYGVNYGYTF TGCGCCAGCAGCTACGGGGTTAACTATGGCTACACCTTC
TRBJ1-1 - - TRBV29-1 CSVEGRVGTEAFF TGCAGCGTTGAAGGCAGGGTGGGAACTGAAGCTTTCTTT
TRBJ1-5 - - TRBV18 CASSPTTGQNQPQHF TGTGCCAGCTCACCAACCACAGGGCAAAATCAGCCCCAGCATTTT
TRBJ1-5 once - TRBV6-1 CASSEGDWQPQHF TGTGCCAGCAGTGAGGGGGACTGGCAGCCCCAGCATTTT
TRBJ2-7 - - TRBV2 CASNEGGGGYEQYF TGTGCCAGCAACGAAGGGGGGGGAGGCTACGAGCAGTACTTC
TRBJ1-2 - - TRBV15 CATSPDRGIGYGYTF TGTGCCACCAGCCCAGATCGAGGGATTGGCTATGGCTACACCTTC
TRBJ1-1 - TRBD1 TRBV7-9 CASSLDRGTGDTEAFF TGTGCCAGCAGCTTAGACAGGGGGACTGGGGACACTGAAGCTTTCTTT
TRBJ1-2 - TRBD1 TRBV5-5 CASSPDTGVYGYTF TGTGCCAGCAGCCCGGATACAGGGGTTTATGGCTACACCTTC
TRBJ1-3 - TRBD1 TRBV7-9 CASSSSQGVVTGNTIYF TGTGCCAGCAGCTCATCCCAGGGGGTGGTGACTGGAAACACCATATATTTT
TRBJ1-2 - TRBD1 TRBV6-5 CASSYRGPSNPYGYTF TGTGCCAGCAGTTACAGGGGGCCCAGCAACCCCTATGGCTACACCTTC
TRBJ1-6 - TRBD1 TRBV7-9 CASSLQGQGNSPLHF TGTGCCAGCAGCTTACAGGGACAGGGTAATTCACCCCTCCACTTT
TRBJ2-3 - - TRBV7-6 CASSLAVTGTDTQYF TGTGCCAGCAGCTTAGCGGTAACTGGCACAGATACGCAGTATTTT
TRBJ1-3 - TRBD1 TRBV7-2 CASSRRTGDSGNTIYF TGTGCCAGCAGCCGTAGGACAGGCGACTCTGGAAACACCATATATTTT
TRBJ2-2 - - TRBV7-3 CASSSTRTGELFF TGTGCCAGCAGCTCAACTAGAACCGGGGAGCTGTTTTTT
TRBJ2-3 once - TRBV7-2 CASSLLADTQYF TGTGCCAGCAGCTTACTCGCAGATACGCAGTATTTT
TRBJ2-5 - - TRBV5-1 CASSDGTPQETQYF TGCGCCAGCAGCGACGGGACTCCCCAAGAGACCCAGTACTTC
TRBJ1-5 - - TRBV5-8 CASSVDTQGFQPQHF TGTGCCAGCAGCGTAGACACTCAGGGGTTTCAGCCCCAGCATTTT
TRBJ1-1 - - TRBV11-2 CASSLQGMNTEAFF TGTGCCAGCAGCCTACAGGGTATGAACACTGAAGCTTTCTTT
TRBJ1-5 - - TRBV19 CATSQGRDQPQHF TGTGCCACATCACAGGGAAGGGATCAGCCCCAGCATTTT
TRBJ1-6 - - TRBV11-2 CASSAGRNNSPLHF TGTGCCAGCAGCGCGGGACGGAACAATTCACCCCTCCACTTT
TRBJ1-1 - - TRBV27 CASSSLGGAGTEAFF TGTGCCAGCAGTTCCCTAGGGGGGGCGGGTACTGAAGCTTTCTTT
TRBJ2-2 - - TRBV7-2 CASSLRWGGDTGELFF TGTGCCAGCAGCTTAAGATGGGGGGGCGACACCGGGGAGCTGTTTTTT
TRBJ1-1 - TRBD1 TRBV11-2 CASTLQGGTEAFF TGTGCCAGCACCCTTCAGGGGGGCACTGAAGCTTTCTTT
TRBJ2-7 - - TRBV27 CTSSSSPGLQELPYEQYF TGTACCAGCAGTTCCTCACCGGGACTCCAGGAGCTTCCCTACGAGCAGTACTTC
TRBJ1-6 - - TRBV7-9 CASSLALGQGNWNSPLHF TGTGCCAGCAGCTTAGCGTTGGGGCAGGGAAATTGGAATTCACCCCTCCACTTT
TRBJ2-5 - - TRBV4-2 CASSQDPGQWETQYF TGTGCCAGCAGCCAAGACCCCGGACAGTGGGAGACCCAGTACTTC
TRBJ1-3 - - TRBV6-6 CASRQTDRFSGNTIYF TGTGCCAGCAGGCAAACCGACAGGTTCTCTGGAAACACCATATATTTT